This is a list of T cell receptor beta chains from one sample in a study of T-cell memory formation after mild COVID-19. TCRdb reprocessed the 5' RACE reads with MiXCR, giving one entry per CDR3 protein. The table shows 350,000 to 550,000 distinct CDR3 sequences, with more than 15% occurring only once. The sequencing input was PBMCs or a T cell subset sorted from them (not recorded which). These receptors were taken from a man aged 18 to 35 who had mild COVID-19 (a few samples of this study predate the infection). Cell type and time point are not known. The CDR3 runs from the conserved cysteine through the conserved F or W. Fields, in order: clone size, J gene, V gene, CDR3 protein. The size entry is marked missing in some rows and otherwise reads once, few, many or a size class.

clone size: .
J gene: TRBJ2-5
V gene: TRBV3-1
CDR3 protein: CASSQSSGGKETQYF

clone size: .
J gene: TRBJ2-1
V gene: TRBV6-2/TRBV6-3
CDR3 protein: CATARGWGHNEQFF

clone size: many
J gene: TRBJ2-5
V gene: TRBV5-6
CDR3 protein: CASSLWAAVQETQYF

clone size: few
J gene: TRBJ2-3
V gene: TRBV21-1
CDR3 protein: CASSKDRDFHTDTQYF

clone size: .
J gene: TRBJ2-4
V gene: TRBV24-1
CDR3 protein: CATSGAIQGRAKNIQYF

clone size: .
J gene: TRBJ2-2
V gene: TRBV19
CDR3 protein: CASKLGGTTGELFF

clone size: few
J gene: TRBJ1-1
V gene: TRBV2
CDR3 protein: CASTLIRLNTEAFF

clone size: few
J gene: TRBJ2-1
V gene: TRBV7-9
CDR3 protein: CASSLLFRVDAGHEQFF

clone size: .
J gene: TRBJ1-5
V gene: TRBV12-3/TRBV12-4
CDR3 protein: CASSWTSDQPQHF

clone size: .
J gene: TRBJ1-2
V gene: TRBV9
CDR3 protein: CASSKGGALGYTF

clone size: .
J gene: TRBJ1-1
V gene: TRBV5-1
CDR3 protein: CASSQGGLRGTEAFF

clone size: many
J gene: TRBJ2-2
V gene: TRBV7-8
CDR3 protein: CASSFGTLNTGELFF

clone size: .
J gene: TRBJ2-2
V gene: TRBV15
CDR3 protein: CATSTRTSEAGELFF